This T cell receptor (beta chain) appears in the sequencing data of a study of blood T cell repertoires in COVID-19. Whole-study context: Sites in the United States, Italy and Spain provided acute and convalescent COVID-19 samples.

Germline CDR1 is SGHTS and CDR2 is YDEGEE. The CDR3 consists of 13 residues. V was cut by 4 bases and J by 6 bases, with 11 bases left in between. In the source study's methods: Cell counts per sample came from amplifying reference gene primers. Generated by immunoSEQ multiplex PCR, the TCRdb table keeps only in-frame clones and is missing some. V, J and clone size reflect that table, while D and trimming were determined from the DNA. Among fewer than 350,000 clones listed, approximately 85% were seen once. Sequenced sample: peripheral blood. V is TRBV5-8 and J is TRBJ2-1; tentatively, D is TRBD2 (5 bases). The clonotype comes from a human donor in a cohort sampled during active COVID-19. The DNA of the CDR3 is TGTGCCAGCAGCATGAGGGTTGGCAATGAGCAGTTCTTC. As protein: CASSMRVGNEQFF.